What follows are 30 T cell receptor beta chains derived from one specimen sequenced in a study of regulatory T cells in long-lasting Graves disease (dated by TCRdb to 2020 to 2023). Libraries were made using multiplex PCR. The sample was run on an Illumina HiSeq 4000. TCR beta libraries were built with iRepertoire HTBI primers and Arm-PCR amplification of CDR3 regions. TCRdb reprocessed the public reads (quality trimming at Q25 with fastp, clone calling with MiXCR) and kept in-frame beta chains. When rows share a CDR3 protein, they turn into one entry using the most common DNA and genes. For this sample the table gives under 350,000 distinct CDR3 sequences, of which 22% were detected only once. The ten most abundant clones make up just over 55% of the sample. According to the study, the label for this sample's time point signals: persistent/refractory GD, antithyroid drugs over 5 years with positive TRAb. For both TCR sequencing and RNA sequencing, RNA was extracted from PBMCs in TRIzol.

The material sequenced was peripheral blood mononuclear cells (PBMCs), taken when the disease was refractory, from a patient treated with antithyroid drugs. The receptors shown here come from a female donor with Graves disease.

CDR3 residues: CASSTDRGSEAFF. CDR3 nucleotide sequence: TGTGCCAGCAGCACTGACAGGGGTAGTGAAGCTTTCTTT. The V call is TRBV7-2, the J call TRBJ1-1; 8 bases agree with TRBD1. The CDR3 is 13 residues long. Unmatched junction bases numbered 6, after V lost 5 bases and J lost 7 bases. From germline, CDR1 is SGHTA and CDR2 FQGNSA.

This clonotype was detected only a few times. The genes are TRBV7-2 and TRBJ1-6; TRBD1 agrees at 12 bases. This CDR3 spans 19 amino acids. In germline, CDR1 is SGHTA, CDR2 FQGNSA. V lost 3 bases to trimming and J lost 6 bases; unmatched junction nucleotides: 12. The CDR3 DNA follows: TGTGCCAGCAGCTTCCCGGGACAGGGGGCGCGTGGTCGTAATTCACCCCTCCACTTT. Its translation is CASSFPGQGARGRNSPLHF.

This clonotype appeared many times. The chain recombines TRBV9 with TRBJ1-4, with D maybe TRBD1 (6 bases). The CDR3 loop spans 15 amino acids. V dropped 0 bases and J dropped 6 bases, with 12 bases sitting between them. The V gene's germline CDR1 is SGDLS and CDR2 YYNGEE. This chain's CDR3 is CASSVDTGSDEKLFF. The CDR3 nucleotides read TGTGCCAGCAGCGTAGATACAGGGTCGGATGAAAAACTGTTTTTT.

CDR3 sequence reads: CASSMEGFDEQYF. The DNA of the CDR3 is TGTGCCAGTAGTATGGAGGGTTTCGACGAGCAGTACTTC. The chain couples TRBV19 to TRBJ2-7, with D perhaps TRBD2 (6 bases). The CDR3 contains 13 residues. Germline CDR1 is LNHDA and CDR2 is SQIVND (reference sequence). V lost 3 bases and J 5 bases, leaving 11 bases between the germline ends.

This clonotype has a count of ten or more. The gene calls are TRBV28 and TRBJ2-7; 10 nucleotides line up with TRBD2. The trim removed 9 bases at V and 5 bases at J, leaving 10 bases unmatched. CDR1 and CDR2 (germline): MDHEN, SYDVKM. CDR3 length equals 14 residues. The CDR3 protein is CASRPSGSPHEQYF. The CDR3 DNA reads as TGTGCCAGTAGACCTAGCGGGAGTCCCCACGAGCAGTACTTC. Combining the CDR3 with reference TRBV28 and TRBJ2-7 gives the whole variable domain DVKVTQSSRYLVKRTGEKVFLECVQDMDHENMFWYRQDPGLGLRLIYFSYDVKMKEKGDIPEGYSVSREKKERFSLILESASTNQTSMYLCASRPSGSPHEQYFGPGTRLTVT.

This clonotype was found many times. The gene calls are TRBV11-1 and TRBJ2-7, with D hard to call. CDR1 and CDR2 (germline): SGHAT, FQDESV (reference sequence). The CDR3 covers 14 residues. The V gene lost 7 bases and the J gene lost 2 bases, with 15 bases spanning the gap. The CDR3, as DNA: TGTGCCAGCACCTCCAAGGGTACCCCCTACGAGCAGTACTTC. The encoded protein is CASTSKGTPYEQYF.

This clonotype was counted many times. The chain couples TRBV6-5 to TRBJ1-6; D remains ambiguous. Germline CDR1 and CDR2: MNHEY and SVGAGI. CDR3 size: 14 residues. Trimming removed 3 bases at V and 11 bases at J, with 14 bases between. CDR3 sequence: CASSYELGITPLHF. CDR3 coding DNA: TGTGCCAGCAGTTATGAGTTGGGGATAACACCCCTCCACTTT.

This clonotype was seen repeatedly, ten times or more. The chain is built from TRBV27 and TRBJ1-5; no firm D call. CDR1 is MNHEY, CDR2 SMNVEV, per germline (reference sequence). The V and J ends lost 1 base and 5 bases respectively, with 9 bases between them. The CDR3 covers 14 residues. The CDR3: CASSLWVTDQPQHF. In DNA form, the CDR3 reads TGTGCCAGCAGTTTATGGGTGACGGATCAGCCCCAGCATTTT.

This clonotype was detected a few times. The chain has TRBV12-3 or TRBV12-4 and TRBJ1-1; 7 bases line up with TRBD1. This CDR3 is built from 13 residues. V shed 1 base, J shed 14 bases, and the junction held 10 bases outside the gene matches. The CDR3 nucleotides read TGTGCCAGCAGTTTAGGGGAGGGGGCCGCCGTCTTCTTT. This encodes CASSLGEGAAVFF.

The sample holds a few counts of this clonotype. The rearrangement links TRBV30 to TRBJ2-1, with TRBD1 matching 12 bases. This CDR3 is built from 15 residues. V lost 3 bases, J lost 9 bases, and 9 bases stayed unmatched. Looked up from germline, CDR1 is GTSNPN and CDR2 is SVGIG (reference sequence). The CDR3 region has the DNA TGTGCCTGGAGCGAGGGACAGGGGGCCACGAGTGAGCAGTTCTTC. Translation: CAWSEGQGATSEQFF.

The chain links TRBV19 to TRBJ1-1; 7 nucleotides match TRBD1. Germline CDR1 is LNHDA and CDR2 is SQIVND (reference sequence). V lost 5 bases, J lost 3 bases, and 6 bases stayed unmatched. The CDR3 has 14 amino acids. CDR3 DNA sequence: TGTGCCAGTAGTGATATCACAGGGGACACTGAAGCTTTCTTT. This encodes CASSDITGDTEAFF.

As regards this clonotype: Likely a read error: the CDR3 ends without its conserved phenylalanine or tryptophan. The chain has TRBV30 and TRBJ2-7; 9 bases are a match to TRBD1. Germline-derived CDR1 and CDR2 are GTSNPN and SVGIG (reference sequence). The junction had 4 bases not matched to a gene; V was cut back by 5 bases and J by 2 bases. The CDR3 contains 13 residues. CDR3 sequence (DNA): TGTGCCTGGTCCGGGACAGGGACCTACGAGCAGTACTAC. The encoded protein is CAWSGTGTYEQYY.

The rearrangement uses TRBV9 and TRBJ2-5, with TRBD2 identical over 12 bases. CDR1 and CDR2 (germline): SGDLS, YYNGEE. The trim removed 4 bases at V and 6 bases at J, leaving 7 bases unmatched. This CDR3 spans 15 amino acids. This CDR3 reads CASSSGLAGWKTQYF. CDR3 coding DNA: TGTGCCAGCAGCTCAGGACTAGCGGGATGGAAGACCCAGTACTTC.

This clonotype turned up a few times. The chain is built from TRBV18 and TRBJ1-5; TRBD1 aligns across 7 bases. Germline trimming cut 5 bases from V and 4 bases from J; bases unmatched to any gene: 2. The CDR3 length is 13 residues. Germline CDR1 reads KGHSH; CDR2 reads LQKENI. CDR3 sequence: CASSEGQNQPQHF. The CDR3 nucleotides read TGTGCCAGCTCAGAGGGACAGAATCAGCCCCAGCATTTT.

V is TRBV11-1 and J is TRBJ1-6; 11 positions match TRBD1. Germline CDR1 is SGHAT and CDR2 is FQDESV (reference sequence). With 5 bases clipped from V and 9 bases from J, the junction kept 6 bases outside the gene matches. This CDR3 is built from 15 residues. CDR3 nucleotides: TGTGCCAGCAGCCCTGGACAGGGGGCGGTTTCACCCCTCCACTTT. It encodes CASSPGQGAVSPLHF.

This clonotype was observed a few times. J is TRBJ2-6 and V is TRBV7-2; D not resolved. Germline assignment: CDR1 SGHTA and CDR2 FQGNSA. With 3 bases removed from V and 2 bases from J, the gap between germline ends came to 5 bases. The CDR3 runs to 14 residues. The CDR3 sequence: CASSFTTGANVLTF. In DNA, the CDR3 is TGTGCCAGCAGCTTTACGACTGGGGCCAACGTCCTGACTTTC.

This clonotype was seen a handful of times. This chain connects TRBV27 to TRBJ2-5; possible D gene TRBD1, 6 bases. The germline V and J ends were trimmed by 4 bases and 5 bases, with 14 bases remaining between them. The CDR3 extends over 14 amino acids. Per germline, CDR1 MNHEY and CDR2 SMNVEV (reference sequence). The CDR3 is CASSSRGGGETQYF. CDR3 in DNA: TGTGCCAGCAGTTCCCGAGGGGGTGGGGAGACCCAGTACTTC.

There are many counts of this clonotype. This CDR3 reads CASSPLDSNQPQHF. The CDR3 DNA follows: TGTGCCAGCTCACCCCTCGATAGCAATCAGCCCCAGCATTTT. The gene calls are TRBV18 and TRBJ1-5; no reliable D call. V was pared by 3 bases and J by 0 bases, with 6 bases between. Per the germline V gene, CDR1 is KGHSH and CDR2 is LQKENI. The CDR3 has 14 residues.

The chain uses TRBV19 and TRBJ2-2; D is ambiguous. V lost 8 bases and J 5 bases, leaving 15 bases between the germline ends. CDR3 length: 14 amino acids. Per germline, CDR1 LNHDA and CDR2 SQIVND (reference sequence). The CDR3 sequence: CASGRTRSTGELFF. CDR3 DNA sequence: TGTGCCAGTGGGCGAACACGGTCGACCGGGGAGCTGTTTTTT. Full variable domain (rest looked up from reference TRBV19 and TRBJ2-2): DGGITQSPKYLFRKEGQNVTLSCEQNLNHDAMYWYRQDPGQGLRLIYYSQIVNDFQKGDIAEGYSVSREKKESFPLTVTSAQKNPTAFYLCASGRTRSTGELFFGEGSRLTVL.

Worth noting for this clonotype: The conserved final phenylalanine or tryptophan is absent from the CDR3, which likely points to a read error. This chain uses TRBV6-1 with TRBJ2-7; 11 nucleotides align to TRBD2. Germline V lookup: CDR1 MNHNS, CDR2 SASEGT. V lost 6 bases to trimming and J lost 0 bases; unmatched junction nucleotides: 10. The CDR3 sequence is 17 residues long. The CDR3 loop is CASSFRPTSGSSYEQYL. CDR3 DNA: TGTGCCAGCAGCTTTCGACCAACTAGCGGGAGCTCCTACGAGCAGTACTTA.

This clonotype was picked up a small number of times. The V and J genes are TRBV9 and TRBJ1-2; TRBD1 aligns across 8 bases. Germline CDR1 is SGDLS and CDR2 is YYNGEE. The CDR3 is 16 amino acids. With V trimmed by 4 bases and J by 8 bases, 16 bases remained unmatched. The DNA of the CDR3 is TGTGCCAGCAGCCAAGGCTCGGGGCCAGGGGGCGACGGCTACACCTTC. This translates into CASSQGSGPGGDGYTF.

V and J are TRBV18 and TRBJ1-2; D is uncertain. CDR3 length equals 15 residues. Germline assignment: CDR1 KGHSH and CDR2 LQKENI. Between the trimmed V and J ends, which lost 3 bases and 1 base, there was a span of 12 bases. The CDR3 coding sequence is TGTGCCAGCTCACCGGCTGCGGAAAATAACTATGGCTACACCTTC. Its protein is CASSPAAENNYGYTF.

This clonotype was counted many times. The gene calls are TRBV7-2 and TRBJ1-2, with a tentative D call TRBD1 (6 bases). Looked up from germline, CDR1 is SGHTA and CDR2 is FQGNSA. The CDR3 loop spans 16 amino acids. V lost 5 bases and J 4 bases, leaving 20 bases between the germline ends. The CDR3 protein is CASSTYTGPESYGYTF. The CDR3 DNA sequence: TGTGCCAGCAGCACCTATACAGGGCCTGAGTCCTATGGCTACACCTTC.

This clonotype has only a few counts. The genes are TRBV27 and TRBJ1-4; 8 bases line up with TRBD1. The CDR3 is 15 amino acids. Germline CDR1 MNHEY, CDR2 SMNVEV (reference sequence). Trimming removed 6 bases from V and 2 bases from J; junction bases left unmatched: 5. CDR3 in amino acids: CASSRQGRTNEKLFF. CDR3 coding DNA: TGTGCCAGCAGCCGACAGGGGCGGACTAATGAAAAACTGTTTTTT.

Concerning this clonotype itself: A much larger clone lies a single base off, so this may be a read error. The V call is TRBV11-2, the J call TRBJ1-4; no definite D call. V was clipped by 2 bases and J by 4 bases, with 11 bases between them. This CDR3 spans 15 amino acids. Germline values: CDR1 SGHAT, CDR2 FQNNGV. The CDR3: CASSLILGNNEKLFF. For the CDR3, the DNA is TGTGCCAGCAGCTTAATATTGGGGAATAATGAAAAACTGTTTTTT.

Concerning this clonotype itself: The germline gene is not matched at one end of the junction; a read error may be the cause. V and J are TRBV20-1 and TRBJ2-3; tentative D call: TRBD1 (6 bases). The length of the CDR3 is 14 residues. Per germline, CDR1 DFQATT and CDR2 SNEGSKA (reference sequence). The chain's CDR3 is CSARAGERTNTQYF. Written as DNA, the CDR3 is TGCAGTGCTAGAGCAGGGGAACGCACAAATACGCAGTATTTT.

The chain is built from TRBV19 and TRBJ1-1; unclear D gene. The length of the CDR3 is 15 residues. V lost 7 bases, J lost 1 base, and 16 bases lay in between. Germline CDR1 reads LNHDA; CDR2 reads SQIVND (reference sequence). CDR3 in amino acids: CASNTREPGNTEAFF. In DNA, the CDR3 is TGTGCCAGTAACACCCGGGAACCGGGGAACACTGAAGCTTTCTTT.

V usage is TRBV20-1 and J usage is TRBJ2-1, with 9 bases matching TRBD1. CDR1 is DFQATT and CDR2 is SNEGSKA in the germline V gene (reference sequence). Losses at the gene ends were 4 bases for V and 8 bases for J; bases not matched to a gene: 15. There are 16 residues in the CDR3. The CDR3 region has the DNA TGCAGTGCTACTGGGGGGACAGGGTACGTTGGGGATGAGCAGTTCTTC. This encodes CSATGGTGYVGDEQFF.

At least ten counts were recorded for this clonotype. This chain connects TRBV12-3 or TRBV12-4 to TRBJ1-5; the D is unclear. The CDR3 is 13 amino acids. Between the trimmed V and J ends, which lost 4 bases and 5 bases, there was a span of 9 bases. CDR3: CASSYLSDQPQHF. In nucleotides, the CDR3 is TGTGCCAGCAGTTACTTGTCCGATCAGCCCCAGCATTTT.

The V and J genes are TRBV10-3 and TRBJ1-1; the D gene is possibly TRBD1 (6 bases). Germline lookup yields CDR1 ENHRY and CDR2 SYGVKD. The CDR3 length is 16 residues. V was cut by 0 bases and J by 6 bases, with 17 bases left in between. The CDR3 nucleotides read TGTGCCATCAGTGAGTCGATAGAGGGGGTAAGAGCTGAAGCTTTCTTT. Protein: CAISESIEGVRAEAFF.